Each of the 6 T cell receptor beta chains below was sequenced from the same sample in a study of blood T cells in healthy people across ages. It was with a sample-barcoded 5' primer and a J-beta primer mix that a second PCR of about 6 to 11 cycles was run. TCRdb analysed the 5' RACE reads with MiXCR anew, one entry per CDR3 protein. This sample carries around 690,000 distinct CDR3 sequences, 58% of them seen once, and the ten largest clones take roughly 34%. The sequencing input was blood. The source is a man between 60 and 75 years old in good health.

This rearrangement joins TRBV20-1 to TRBJ1-6; D remains ambiguous. CDR1 DFQATT and CDR2 SNEGSKA come from the germline V gene (reference sequence). The CDR3 sequence is 14 residues long. V was pared by 0 bases and J by 6 bases, with 9 bases between. This CDR3 reads CSARDKTSNSPLHF. The CDR3 DNA is TGCAGTGCTAGAGATAAGACTTCTAATTCACCCCTCCACTTT.

This chain uses TRBV11-2 with TRBJ2-3; 7 bases align to TRBD2. V was pared by 7 bases and J by 6 bases, with 4 bases of the junction left unmatched. The CDR3 consists of 12 residues. Germline V CDR1 and CDR2: SGHAT, FQNNGV. CDR3 sequence reads: CASTTGGDTQYF. CDR3 DNA: TGTGCCAGCACCACCGGGGGGGATACGCAGTATTTT.

The genes are TRBV11-2 and TRBJ2-1, with 8 bases that match TRBD2. This CDR3 comprises 15 residues. Germline CDR1 SGHAT, CDR2 FQNNGV. Trimming took 1 base from V and 7 from J; bases not matched to a gene: 6. As DNA, the CDR3 is TGTGCCAGCAGCTTAGGGGCGCGACTAGCGAATGAGCAGTTCTTC. Protein sequence: CASSLGARLANEQFF.

This sequence joins TRBV6-5 and TRBJ1-1; no clear D gene. The CDR3 is 14 amino acids. The V end was cut by 2 bases, the J end by 3 bases, with 10 bases between. The V gene's germline CDR1 is MNHEY and CDR2 SVGAGI. CDR3 sequence: CASSYRGADTEAFF. For the CDR3, the DNA is TGTGCCAGCAGTTACCGGGGAGCAGACACTGAAGCTTTCTTT.

This clonotype has a handful of counts. In DNA, the CDR3 is TGTGCCACCAGCAGGGGGTGGGGGGGTATGAACACTGAAGCTTTCTTT. Protein product: CATSRGWGGMNTEAFF. The chain joins TRBV15 to TRBJ1-1, with D possibly matching TRBD1 (5 bases). In germline, CDR1 is LNHNV, CDR2 YYDKDF (reference sequence). The CDR3 runs to 16 residues. V shed 3 bases and J shed 0 bases, with 14 bases lying between them.

The chain uses TRBV6-6 and TRBJ2-5; D could derive from TRBD1 or TRBD2 (5 bases each). Germline V gene lookup returns CDR1 MNHNY and CDR2 SVGAGI (reference sequence). Between the trimmed V and J ends, which lost 0 bases and 2 bases, there was a span of 10 bases. This CDR3 region has 15 residues. CDR3 sequence: CASSYSGPRQETQYF. Written as DNA, the CDR3 is TGTGCCAGCAGTTACTCGGGACCCCGACAAGAGACCCAGTACTTC.